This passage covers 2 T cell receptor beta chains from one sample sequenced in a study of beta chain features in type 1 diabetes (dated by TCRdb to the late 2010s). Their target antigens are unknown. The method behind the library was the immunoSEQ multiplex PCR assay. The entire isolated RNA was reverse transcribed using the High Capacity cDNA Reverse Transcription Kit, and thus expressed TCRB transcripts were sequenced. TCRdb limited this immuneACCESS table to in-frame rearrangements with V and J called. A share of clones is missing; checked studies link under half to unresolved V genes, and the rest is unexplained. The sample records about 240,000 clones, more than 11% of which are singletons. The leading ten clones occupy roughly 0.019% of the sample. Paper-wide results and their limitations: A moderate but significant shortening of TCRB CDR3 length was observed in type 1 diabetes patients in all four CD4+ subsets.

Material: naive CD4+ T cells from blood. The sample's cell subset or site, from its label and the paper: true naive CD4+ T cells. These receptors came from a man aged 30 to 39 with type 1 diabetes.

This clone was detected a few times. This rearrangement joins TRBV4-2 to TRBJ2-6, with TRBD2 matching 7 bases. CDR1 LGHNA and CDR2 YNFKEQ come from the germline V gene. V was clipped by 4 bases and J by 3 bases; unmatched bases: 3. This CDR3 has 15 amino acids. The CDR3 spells CASSPRGVGANVLTF. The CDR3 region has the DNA TGTGCCAGCAGCCCACGGGGGGTTGGGGCCAACGTCCTGACTTTC.

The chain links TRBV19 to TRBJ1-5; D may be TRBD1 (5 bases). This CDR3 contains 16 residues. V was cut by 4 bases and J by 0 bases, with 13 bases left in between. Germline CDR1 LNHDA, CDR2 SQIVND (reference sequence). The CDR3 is CASSSSPGYSNQPQHF. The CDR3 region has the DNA TGTGCCAGTAGTAGTTCTCCAGGGTATAGCAATCAGCCCCAGCATTTT. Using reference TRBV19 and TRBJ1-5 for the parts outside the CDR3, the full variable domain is DGGITQSPKYLFRKEGQNVTLSCEQNLNHDAMYWYRQDPGQGLRLIYYSQIVNDFQKGDIAEGYSVSREKKESFPLTVTSAQKNPTAFYLCASSSSPGYSNQPQHFGDGTRLSIL.